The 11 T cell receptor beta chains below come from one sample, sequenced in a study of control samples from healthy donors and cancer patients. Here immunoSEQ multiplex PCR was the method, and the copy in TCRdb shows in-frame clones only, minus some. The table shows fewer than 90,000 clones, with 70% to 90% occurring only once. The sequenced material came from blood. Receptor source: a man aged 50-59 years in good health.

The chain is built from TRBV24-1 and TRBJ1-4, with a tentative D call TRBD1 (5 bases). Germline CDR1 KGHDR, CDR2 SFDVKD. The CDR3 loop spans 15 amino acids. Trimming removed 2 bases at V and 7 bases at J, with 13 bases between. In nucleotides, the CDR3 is TGTGCCACCAGTGATTCAACGACAGACAGTGAAAAACTGTTTTTT. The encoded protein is CATSDSTTDSEKLFF.

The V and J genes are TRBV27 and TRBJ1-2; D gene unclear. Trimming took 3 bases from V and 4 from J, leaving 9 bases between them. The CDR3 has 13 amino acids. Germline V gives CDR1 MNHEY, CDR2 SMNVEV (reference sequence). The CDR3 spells CASSLTALYGYTF. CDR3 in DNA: TGTGCCAGCAGTTTGACCGCCCTCTATGGCTACACCTTC.

The CDR3 DNA is TGTGCCAGCTCACTCCAGACTAGTTTCAATGAGCAGTTCTTC. Translated: CASSLQTSFNEQFF. The chain recombines TRBV18 with TRBJ2-1; D is possibly TRBD2 (6 bases). The germline V gene encodes CDR1 KGHSH and CDR2 LQKENI. With 4 bases removed from V and 6 bases from J, the gap between germline ends came to 13 bases. The CDR3 sequence is 14 residues long.

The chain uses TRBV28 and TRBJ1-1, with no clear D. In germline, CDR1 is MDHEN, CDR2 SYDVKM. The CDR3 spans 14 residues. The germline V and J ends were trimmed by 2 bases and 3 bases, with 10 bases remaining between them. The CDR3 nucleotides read TGTGCCAGCAGTTTAGCCCAGATGTACACTGAAGCTTTCTTT. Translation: CASSLAQMYTEAFF.

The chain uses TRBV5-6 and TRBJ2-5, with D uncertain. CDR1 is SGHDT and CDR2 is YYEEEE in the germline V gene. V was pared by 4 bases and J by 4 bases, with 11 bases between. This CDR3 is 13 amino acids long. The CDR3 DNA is TGTGCCAGCAGCCCCCAGACCCTAGAGACCCAGTACTTC. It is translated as CASSPQTLETQYF.

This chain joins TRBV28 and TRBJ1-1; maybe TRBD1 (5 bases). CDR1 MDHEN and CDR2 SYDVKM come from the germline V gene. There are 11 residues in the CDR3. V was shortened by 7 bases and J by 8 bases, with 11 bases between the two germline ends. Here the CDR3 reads CASKVGAEAFF. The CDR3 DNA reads TGTGCCAGCAAAGTAGGGGCCGAAGCTTTCTTT.

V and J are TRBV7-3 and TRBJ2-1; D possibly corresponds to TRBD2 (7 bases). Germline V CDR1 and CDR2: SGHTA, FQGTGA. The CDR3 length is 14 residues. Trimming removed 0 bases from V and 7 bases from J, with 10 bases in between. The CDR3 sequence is CASSLTGGANEQFF. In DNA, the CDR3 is TGTGCCAGCAGCTTAACTGGGGGGGCTAATGAGCAGTTCTTC.

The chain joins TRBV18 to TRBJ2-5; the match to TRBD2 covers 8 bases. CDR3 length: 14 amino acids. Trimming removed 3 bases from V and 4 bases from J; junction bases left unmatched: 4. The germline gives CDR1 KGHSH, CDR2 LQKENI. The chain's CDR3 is CASSPSSGRETQYF. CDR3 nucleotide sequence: TGTGCCAGCTCACCCTCGAGCGGGAGAGAGACCCAGTACTTC.

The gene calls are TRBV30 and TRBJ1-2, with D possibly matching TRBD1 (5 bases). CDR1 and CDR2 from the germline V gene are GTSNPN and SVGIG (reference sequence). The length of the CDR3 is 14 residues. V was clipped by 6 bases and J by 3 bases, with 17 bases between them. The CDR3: CACASTGSYYGYTF. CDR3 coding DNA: TGTGCCTGCGCATCCACAGGTTCTTACTATGGCTACACCTTC.

CDR3 residues: CASSSRGGGYTF. DNA of the CDR3: TGTGCCAGCAGTTCTCGGGGGGGTGGCTACACCTTC. The chain is built from TRBV6-5 and TRBJ1-2, with D tentatively TRBD1 (5 bases). The V and J ends lost 4 bases and 7 bases respectively, with 10 bases between them. The CDR3 has 12 amino acids. Germline V CDR1 and CDR2: MNHEY, SVGAGI.

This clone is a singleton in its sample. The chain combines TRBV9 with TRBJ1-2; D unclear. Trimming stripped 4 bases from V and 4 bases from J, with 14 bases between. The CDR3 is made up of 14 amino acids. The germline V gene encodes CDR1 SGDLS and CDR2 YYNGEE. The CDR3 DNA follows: TGTGCCAGCAGCCCCGATCTATCGGGCTATGGCTACACCTTC. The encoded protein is CASSPDLSGYGYTF. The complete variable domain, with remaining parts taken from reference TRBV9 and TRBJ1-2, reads DSGVTQTPKHLITATGQRVTLRCSPRSGDLSVYWYQQSLDQGLQFLIQYYNGEERAKGNILERFSAQQFPDLHSELNLSSLELGDSALYFCASSPDLSGYGYTFGSGTRLTVV.